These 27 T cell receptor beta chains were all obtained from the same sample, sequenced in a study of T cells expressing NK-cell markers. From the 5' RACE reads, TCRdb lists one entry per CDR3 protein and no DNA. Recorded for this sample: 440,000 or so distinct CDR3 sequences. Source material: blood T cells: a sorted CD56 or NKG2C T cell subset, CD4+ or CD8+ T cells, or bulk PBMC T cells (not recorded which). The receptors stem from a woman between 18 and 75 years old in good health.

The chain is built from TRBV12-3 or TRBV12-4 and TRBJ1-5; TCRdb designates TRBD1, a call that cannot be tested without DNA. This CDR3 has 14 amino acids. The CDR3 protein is CASSRMGGNQPQHF.

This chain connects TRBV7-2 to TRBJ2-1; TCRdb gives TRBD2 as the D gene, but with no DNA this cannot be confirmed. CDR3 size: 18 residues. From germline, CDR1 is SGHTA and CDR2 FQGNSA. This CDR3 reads CASSLAGTSSLTYNEQFF.

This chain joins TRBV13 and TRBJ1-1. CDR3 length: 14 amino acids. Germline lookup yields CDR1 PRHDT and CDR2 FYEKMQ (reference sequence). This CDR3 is CASSLVGGEGEAFF.

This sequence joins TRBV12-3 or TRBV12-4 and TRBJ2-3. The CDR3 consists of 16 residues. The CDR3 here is CASSLVFGESTDTQYF.

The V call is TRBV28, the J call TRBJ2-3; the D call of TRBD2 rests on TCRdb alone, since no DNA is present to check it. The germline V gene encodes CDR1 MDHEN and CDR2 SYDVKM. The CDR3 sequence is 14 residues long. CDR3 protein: CASSGSRSTDTQYF. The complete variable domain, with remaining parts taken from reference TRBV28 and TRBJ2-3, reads DVKVTQSSRYLVKRTGEKVFLECVQDMDHENMFWYRQDPGLGLRLIYFSYDVKMKEKGDIPEGYSVSREKKERFSLILESASTNQTSMYLCASSGSRSTDTQYFGPGTRLTVL.

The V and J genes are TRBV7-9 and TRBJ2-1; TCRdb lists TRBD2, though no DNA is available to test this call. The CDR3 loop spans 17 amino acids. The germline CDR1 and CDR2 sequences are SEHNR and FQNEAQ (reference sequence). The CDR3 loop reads CASSVSLAGISYNEQFF.

The CDR3 loop is CASRRARATGELFF. J is TRBJ2-2 and V is TRBV5-1; TCRdb's D gene call, TRBD1, goes unchecked for lack of DNA. The V gene's germline CDR1 is SGHRS and CDR2 YFSETQ. The CDR3 consists of 14 residues.

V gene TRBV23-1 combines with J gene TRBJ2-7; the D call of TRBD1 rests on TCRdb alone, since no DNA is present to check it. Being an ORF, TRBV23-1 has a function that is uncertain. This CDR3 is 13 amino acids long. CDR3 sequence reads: CASYEGQAHEQYF.

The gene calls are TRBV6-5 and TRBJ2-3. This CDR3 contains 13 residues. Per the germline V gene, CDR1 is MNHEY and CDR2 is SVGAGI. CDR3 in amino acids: CASRYNNPDTQYF.

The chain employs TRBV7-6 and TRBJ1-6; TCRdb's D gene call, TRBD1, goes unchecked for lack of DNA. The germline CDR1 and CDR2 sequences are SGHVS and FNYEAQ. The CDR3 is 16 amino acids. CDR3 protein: CASSLETGGWNSPLHF.

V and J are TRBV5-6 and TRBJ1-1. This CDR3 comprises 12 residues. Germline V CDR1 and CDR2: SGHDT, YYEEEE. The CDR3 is CASSWDDTEAFF.

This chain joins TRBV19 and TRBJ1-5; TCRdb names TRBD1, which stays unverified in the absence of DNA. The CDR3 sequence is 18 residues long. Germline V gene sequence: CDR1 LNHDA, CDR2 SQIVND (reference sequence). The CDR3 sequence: CASSQRGASGGGNQPQHF.

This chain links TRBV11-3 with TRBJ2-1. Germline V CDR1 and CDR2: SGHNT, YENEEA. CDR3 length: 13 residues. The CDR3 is CASSLGGSYEQFF. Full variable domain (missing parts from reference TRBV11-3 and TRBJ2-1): EAGVVQSPRYKIIEKKQPVAFWCNPISGHNTLYWYLQNLGQGPELLIRYENEEAVDDSQLPKDRFSAERLKGVDSTLKIQPAELGDSAVYLCASSLGGSYEQFFGPGTRLTVL.

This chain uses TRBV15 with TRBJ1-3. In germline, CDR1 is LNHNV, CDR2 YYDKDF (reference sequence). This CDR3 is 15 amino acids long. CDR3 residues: CATSRDRDFRNTIYF.

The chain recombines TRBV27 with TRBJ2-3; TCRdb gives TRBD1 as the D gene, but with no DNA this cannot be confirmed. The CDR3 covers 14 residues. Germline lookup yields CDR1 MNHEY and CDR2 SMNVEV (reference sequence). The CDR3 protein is CASTQGGSTDTQYF.

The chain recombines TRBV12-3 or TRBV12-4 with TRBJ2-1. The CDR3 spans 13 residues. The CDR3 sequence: CASSFTDENEQFF.

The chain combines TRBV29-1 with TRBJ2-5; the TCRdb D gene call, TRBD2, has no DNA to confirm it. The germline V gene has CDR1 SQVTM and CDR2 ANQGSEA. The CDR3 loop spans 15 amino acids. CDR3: CSVETPSGIQETQYF.

The CDR3 here is CASSENTGGLGNQPQHF. V gene TRBV27 combines with J gene TRBJ1-5; TCRdb reports TRBD1, a call that lacks DNA to check it against. The CDR3 has 17 amino acids. The germline CDR1 and CDR2 sequences are MNHEY and SMNVEV (reference sequence).

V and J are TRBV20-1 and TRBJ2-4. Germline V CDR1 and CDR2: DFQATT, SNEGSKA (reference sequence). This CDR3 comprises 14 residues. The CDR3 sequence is CSARPRVAKNIQYF.

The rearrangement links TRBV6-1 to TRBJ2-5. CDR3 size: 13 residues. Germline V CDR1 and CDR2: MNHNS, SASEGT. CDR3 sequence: CASRESGRETQYF.

The CDR3 is CASSLEAGGRETQYF. J is TRBJ2-5 and V is TRBV12-3 or TRBV12-4; no DNA is available, so the TRBD2 call from TCRdb remains unchecked. This CDR3 contains 15 residues.

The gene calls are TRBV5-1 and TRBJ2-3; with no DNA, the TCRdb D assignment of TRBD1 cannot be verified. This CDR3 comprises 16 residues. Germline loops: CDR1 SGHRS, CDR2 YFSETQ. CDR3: CASSLPGRSSTDTQYF.

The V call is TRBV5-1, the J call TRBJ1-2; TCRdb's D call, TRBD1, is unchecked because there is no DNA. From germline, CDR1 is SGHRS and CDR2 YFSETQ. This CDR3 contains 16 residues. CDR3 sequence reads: CASSTRTGRADYGYTF.

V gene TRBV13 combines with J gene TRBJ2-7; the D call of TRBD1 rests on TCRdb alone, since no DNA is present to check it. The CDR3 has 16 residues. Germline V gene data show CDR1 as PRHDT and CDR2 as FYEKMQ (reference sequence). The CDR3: CASSIRQGKRAYEQYF.

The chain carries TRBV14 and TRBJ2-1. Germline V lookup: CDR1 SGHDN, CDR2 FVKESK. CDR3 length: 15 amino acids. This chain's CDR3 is CASSQDQGSYNEQFF. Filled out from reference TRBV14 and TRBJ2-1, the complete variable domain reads EAGVTQFPSHSVIEKGQTVTLRCDPISGHDNLYWYRRVMGKEIKFLLHFVKESKQDESGMPNNRFLAERTGGTYSTLKVQPAELEDSGVYFCASSQDQGSYNEQFFGPGTRLTVL.

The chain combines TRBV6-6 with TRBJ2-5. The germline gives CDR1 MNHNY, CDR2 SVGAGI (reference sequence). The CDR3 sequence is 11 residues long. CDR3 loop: CASRTRETQYF.

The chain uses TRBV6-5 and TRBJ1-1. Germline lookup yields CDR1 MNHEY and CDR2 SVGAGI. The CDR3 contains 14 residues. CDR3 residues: CASSSRVGYAEAFF.